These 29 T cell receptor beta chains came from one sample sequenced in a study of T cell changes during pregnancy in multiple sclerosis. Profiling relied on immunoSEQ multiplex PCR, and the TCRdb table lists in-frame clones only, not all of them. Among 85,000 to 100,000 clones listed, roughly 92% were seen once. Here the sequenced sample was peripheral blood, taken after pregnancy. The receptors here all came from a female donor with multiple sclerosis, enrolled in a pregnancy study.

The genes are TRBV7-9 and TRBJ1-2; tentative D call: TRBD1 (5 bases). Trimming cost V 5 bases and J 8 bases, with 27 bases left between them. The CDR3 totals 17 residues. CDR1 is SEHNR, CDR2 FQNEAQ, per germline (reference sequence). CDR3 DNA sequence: TGTGCCAGCAGCCCGGGAGGCCCTACAGGTCGATCGAGGGGCTACACCTTC. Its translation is CASSPGGPTGRSRGYTF.

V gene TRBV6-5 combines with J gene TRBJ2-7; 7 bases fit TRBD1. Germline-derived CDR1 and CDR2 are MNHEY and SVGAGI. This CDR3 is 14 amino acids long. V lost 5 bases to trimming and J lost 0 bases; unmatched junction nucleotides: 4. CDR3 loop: CASSRDSLSYEQYF. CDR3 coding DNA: TGTGCCAGCAGTAGGGACAGCCTCTCCTACGAGCAGTACTTC.

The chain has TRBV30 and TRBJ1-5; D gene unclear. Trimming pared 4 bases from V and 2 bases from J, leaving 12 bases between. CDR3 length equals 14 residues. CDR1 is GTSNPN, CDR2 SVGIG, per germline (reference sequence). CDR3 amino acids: CAWNGGYRNQPQHF. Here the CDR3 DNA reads TGTGCCTGGAACGGAGGGTACCGCAATCAGCCCCAGCATTTT.

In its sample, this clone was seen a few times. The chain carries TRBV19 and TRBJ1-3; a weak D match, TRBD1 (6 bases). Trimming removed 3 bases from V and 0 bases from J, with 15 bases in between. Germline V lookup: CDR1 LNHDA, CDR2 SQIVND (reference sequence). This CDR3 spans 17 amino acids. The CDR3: CASSMDSSFFSGNTIYF. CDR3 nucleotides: TGTGCCAGTAGTATGGACAGTAGTTTTTTCTCTGGAAACACCATATATTTT.

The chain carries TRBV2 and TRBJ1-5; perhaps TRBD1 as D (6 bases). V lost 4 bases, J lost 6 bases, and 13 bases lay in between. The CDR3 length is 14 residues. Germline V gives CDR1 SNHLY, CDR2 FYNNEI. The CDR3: CASSGPGQSQPQHF. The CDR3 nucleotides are TGTGCCAGCAGTGGACCGGGACAAAGTCAGCCCCAGCATTTT.

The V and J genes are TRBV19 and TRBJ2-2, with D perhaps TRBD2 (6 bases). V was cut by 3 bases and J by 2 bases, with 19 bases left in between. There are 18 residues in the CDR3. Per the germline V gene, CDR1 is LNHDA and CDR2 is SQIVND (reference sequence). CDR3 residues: CASSMRAGGSVNTGELFF. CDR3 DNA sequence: TGTGCCAGTAGTATGAGGGCCGGGGGTAGTGTAAACACCGGGGAGCTGTTTTTT.

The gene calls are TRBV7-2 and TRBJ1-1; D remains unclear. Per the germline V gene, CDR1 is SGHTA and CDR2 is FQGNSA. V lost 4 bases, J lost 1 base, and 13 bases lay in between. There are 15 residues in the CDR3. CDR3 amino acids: CASSSWSARNTEAFF. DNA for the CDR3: TGTGCCAGCAGCTCTTGGTCCGCGAGGAACACTGAAGCTTTCTTT.

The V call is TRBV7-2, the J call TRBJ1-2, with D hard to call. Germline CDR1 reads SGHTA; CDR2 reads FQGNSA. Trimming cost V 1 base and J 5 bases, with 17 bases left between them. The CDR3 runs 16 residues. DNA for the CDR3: TGTGCCAGCAGCTTAGTGGTGGGCCCCGGGGAGTATGGCTACACCTTC. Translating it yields CASSLVVGPGEYGYTF.

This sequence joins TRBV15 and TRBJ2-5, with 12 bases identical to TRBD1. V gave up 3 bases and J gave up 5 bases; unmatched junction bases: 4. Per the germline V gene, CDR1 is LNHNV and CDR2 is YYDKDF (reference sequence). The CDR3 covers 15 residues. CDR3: CATSSRDRGPETQYF. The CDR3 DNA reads TGTGCCACCAGCAGCCGGGACAGGGGGCCCGAGACCCAGTACTTC.

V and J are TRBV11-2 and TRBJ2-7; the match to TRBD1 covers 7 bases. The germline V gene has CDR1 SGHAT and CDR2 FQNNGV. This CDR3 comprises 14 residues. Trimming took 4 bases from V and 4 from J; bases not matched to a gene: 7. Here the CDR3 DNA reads TGTGCCAGCAGCTCCGGGACAGTATTGTACGAGCAGTACTTC. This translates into CASSSGTVLYEQYF.

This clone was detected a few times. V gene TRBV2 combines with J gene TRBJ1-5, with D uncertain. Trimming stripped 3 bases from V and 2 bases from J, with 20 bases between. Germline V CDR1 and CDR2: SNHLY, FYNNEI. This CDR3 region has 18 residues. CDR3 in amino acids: CASSDGYRSLGGNQPQHF. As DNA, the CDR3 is TGTGCCAGCAGTGACGGGTATAGAAGCCTTGGTGGCAATCAGCCCCAGCATTTT.

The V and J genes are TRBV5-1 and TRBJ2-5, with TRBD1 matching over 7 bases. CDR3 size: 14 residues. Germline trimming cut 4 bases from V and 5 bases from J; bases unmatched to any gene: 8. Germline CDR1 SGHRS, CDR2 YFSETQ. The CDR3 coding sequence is TGCGCCAGCAGCCCATTAGGGGGCGGGGAGACCCAGTACTTC. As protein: CASSPLGGGETQYF. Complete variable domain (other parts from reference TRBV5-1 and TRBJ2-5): KAGVTQTPRYLIKTRGQQVTLSCSPISGHRSVSWYQQTPGQGLQFLFEYFSETQRNKGNFPGRFSGRQFSNSRSEMNVSTLELGDSALYLCASSPLGGGETQYFGPGTRLLVL.

The CDR3: CASSTGTGLQPQHF. Written as DNA, the CDR3 is TGCGCCAGCAGCACTGGGACAGGGCTCCAGCCCCAGCATTTT. This sequence joins TRBV5-1 and TRBJ1-5, with 9 nucleotides matching TRBD1. The V segment lost 4 bases and the J segment 7 bases; nucleotides outside the gene matches: 6. CDR3 size: 14 residues. CDR1 and CDR2 (germline): SGHRS, YFSETQ.

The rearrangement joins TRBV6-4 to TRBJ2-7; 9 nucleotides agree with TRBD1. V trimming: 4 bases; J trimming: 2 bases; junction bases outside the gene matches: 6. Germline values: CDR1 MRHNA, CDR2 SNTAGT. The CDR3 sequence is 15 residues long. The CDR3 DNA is TGTGCCAGCAGTGTCGGGACAGGGAGTCCCTACGAGCAGTACTTC. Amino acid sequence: CASSVGTGSPYEQYF.

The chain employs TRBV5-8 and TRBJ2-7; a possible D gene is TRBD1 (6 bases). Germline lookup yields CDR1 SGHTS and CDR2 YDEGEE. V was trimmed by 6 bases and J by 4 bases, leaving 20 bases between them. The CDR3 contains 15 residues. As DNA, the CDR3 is TGTGCCAGCATCCCGAAAGGGGGTCCAACGTACGAGCAGTACTTC. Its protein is CASIPKGGPTYEQYF.

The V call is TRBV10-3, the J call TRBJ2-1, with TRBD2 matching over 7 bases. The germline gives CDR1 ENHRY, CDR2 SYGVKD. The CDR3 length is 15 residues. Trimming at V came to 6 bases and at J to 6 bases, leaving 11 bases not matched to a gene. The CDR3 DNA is TGTGCCATCAGCCAGGCGGGAGATCAGGGCAATGAGCAGTTCTTC. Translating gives CAISQAGDQGNEQFF.

Here the CDR3 DNA reads TGCGCCAGCAGCCAAGAACTACACAATGAGCAGTTCTTC. It specifies CASSQELHNEQFF. The J gene is TRBJ2-1, the V gene TRBV4-3; D is ambiguous. The germline V and J ends were trimmed by 0 bases and 5 bases, with 5 bases remaining between them. Germline V gives CDR1 LGHNA, CDR2 YSLEER. The CDR3 length is 13 residues.

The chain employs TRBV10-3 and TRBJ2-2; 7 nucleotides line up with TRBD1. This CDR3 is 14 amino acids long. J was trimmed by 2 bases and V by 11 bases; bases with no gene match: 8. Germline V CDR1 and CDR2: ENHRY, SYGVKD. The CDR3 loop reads CASSGTENTGELFF. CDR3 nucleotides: TGTGCCTCCTCCGGGACAGAAAACACCGGGGAGCTGTTTTTT.

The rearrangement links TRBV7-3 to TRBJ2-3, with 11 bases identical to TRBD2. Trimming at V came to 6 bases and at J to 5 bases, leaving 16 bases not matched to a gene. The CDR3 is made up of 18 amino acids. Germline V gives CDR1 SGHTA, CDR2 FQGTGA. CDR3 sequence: CASSQMRTSGGAQDTQYF. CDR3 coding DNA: TGTGCCAGCAGTCAAATGCGAACTAGCGGGGGAGCACAAGATACGCAGTATTTT.

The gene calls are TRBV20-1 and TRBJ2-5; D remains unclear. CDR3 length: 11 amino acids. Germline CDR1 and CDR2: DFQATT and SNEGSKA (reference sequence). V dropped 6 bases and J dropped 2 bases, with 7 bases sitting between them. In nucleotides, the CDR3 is TGCAGTGCCAGGCGTCAAGAGACCCAGTACTTC. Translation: CSARRQETQYF.

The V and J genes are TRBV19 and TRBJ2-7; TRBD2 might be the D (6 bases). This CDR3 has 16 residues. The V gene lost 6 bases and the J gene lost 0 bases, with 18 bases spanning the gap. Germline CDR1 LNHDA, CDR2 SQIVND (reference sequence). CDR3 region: CASSGIGGGRSYEQYF. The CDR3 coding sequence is TGTGCCAGTAGCGGGATCGGGGGAGGCCGCTCCTACGAGCAGTACTTC.

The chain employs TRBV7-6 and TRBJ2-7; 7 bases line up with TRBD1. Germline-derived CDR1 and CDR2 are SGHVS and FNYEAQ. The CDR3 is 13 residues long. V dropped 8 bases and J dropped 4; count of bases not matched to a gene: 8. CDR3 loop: CASGGGQVYEQYF. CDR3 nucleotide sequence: TGTGCCAGCGGAGGCGGACAGGTGTACGAGCAGTACTTC.

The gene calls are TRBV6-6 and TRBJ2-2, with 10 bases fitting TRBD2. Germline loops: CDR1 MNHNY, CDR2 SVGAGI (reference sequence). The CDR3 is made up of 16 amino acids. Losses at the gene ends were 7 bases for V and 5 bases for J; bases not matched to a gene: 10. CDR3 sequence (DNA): TGTGCCAGCATCCAATCTAGCGGGAGCGGGACCGGGGAGCTGTTTTTT. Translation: CASIQSSGSGTGELFF.

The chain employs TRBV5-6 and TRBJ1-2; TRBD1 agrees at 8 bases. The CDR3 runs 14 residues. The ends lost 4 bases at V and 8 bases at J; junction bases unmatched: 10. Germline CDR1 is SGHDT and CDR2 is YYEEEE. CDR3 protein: CASSNGQGKAGYTF. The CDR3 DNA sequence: TGTGCCAGCAGCAATGGACAGGGTAAAGCAGGCTACACCTTC.

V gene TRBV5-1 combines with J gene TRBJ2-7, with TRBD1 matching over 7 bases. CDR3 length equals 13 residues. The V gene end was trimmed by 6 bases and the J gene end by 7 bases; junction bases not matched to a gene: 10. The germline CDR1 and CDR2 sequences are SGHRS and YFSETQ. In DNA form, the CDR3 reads TGCGCCAGCACCAGACAGGGAATTGGTGAGCAGTACTTC. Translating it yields CASTRQGIGEQYF.

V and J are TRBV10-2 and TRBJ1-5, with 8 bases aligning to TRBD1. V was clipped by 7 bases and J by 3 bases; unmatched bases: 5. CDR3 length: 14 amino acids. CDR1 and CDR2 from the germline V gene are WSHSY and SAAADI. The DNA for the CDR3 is TGCGCCAGCATGCGGGACAGGCACAATCAGCCCCAGCATTTT. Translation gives CASMRDRHNQPQHF.

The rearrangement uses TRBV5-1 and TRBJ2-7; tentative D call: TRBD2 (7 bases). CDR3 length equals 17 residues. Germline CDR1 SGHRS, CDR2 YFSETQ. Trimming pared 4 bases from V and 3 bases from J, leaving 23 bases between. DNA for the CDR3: TGCGCCAGCAGCATTACCAGGGGAGCGGGAAAGAGCTACGAGCAGTACTTC. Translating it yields CASSITRGAGKSYEQYF.

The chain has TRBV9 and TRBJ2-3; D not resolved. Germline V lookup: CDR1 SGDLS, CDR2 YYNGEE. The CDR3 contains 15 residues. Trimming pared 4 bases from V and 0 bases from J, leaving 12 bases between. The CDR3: CASSPQRTSTDTQYF. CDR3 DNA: TGTGCCAGCAGCCCCCAGCGAACTAGCACAGATACGCAGTATTTT. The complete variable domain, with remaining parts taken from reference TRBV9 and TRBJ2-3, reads DSGVTQTPKHLITATGQRVTLRCSPRSGDLSVYWYQQSLDQGLQFLIQYYNGEERAKGNILERFSAQQFPDLHSELNLSSLELGDSALYFCASSPQRTSTDTQYFGPGTRLTVL.

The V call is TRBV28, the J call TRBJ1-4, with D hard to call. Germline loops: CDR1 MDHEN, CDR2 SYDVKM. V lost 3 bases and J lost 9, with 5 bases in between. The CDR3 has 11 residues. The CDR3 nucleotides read TGTGCCAGCAGTTTGGAGAAAAAACTGTTTTTT. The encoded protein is CASSLEKKLFF.